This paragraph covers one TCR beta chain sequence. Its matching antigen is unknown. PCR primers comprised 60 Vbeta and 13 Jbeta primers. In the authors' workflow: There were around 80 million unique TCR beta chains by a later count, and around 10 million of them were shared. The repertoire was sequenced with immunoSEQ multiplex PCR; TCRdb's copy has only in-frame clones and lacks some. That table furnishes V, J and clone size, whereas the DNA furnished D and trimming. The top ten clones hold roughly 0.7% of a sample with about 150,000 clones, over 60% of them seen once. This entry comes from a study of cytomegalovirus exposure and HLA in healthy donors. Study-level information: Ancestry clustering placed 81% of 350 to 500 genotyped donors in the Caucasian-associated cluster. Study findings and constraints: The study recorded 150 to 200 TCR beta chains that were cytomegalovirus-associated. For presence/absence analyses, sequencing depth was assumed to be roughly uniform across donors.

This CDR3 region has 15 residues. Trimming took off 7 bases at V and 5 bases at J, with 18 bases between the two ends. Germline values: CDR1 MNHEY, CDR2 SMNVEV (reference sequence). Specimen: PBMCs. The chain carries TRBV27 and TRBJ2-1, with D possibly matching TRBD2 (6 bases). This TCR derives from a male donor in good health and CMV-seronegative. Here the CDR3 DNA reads TGTGCCAGCACCGAGACGCGGGACGTAGACAATGAGCAGTTCTTC. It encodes CASTETRDVDNEQFF.